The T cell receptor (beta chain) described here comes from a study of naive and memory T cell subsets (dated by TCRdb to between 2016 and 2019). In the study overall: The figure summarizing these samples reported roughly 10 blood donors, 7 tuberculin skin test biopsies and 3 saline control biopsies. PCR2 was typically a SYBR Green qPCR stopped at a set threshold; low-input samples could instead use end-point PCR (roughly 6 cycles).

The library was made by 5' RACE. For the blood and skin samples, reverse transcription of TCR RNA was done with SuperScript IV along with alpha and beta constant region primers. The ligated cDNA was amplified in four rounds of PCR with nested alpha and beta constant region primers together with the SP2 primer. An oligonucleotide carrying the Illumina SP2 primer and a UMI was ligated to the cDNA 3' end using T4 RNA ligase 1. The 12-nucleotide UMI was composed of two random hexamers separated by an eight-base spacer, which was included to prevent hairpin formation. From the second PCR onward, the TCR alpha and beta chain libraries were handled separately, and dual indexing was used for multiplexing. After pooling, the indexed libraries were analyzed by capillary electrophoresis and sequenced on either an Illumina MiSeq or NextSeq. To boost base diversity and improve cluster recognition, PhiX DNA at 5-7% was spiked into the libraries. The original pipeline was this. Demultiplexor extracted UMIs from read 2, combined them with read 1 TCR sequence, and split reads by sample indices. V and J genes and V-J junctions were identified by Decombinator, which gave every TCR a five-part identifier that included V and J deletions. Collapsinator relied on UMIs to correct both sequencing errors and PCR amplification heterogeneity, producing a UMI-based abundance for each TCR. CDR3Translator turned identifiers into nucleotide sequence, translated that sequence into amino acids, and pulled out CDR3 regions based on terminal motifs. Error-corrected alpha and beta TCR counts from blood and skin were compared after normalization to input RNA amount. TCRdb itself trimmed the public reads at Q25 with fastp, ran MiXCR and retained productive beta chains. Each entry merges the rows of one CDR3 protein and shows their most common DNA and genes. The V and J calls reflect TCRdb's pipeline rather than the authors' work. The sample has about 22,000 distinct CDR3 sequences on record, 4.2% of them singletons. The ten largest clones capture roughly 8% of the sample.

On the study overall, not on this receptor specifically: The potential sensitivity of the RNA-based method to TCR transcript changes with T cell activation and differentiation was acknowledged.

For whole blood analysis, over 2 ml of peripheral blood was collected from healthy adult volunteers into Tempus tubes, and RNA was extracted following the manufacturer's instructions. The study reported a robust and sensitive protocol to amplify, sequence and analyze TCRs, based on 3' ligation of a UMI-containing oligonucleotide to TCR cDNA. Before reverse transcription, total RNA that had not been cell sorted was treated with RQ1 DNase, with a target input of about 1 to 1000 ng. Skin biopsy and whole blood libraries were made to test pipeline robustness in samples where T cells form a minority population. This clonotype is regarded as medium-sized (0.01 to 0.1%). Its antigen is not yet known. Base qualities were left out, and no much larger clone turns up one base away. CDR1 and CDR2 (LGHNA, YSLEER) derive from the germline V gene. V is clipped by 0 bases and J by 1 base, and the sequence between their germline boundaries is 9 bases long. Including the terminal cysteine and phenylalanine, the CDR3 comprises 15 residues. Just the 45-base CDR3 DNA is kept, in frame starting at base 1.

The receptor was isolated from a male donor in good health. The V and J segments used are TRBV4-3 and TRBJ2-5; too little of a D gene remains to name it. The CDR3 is CASSQDQHSQETQYF. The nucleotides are TGCGCCAGCAGCCAAGATCAGCACAGCCAAGAGACCCAGTACTTC.